Included here is one T cell receptor beta chain sequence, with context. Its cognate antigen is unknown. This sample is drawn from a study of CD8 T cells in ankylosing spondylitis. Overall study findings and caveats: Within ankylosing spondylitis blood, a TCR beta motif made up of seven to nine highly homologous variants appeared to be characteristic.

Libraries for TCR beta were made by quantitative 5'-RACE with molecular barcodes. MiXCR, applied by TCRdb to the 5' RACE reads, yields one record per CDR3 protein. This table has 350,000 to 450,000 distinct CDR3 sequences, 20% to 25% appearing once. This CDR3 is 16 amino acids long. The ends were cut back, 2 bases at V and 0 bases at J, with 13 bases in the middle. The receptor's source is a male donor with ankylosing spondylitis or in good health (not recorded which). The chain employs TRBV12-3 or TRBV12-4 and TRBJ2-5; D not resolved. The sample comprised blood, either unsorted or a sorted T cell fraction (not recorded which). The CDR3 DNA is TGTGCCAGCAGTTTATGGGATTTCGAGTACCAAGAGACCCAGTACTTC. This encodes CASSLWDFEYQETQYF.